This T cell receptor (beta chain) was captured by sequencing in a study of T cells after posttransplantation cyclophosphamide. Ten or more counts support this clone. The CDR3 extends over 14 amino acids. Germline lookup yields CDR1 MRHNA and CDR2 SNTAGT. V shed 4 bases, J shed 9 bases, and the junction held 5 bases outside the gene matches. Repertoires were generated with immunoSEQ multiplex PCR, while TCRdb's copy carries only in-frame clones and drops some. The sample holds 25,000 to 30,000 clones, and no clone turns up only once. The rearrangement links TRBV6-4 to TRBJ2-1; 11 bases fit TRBD2. Specimen: PBMCs. The receptor was isolated from a woman aged 55-70 years in good health, CMV-negative, and a related stem cell transplant donor. CDR3 bases: TGTGCCAGCAGTGTACTAGCGGGAGTGGGTGAGCAGTTCTTC. Translating it yields CASSVLAGVGEQFF.